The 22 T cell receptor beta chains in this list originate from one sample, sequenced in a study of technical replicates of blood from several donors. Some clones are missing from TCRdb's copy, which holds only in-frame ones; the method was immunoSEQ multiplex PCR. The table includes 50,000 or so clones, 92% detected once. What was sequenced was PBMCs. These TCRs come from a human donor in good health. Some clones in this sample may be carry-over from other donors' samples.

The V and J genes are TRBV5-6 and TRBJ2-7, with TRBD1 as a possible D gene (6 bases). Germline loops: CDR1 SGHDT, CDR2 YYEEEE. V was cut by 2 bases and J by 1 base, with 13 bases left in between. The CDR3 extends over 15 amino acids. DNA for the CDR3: TGTGCCAGCAGCTTAACAGGGATCTTATCCTACGAGCAGTACTTC. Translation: CASSLTGILSYEQYF.

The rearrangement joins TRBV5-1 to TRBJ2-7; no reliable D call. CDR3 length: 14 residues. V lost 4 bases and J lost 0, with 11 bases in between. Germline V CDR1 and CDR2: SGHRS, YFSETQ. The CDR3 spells CASSPAASSYEQYF. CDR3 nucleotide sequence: TGCGCCAGCAGCCCAGCAGCGAGCTCCTACGAGCAGTACTTC. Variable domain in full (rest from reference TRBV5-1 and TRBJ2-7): KAGVTQTPRYLIKTRGQQVTLSCSPISGHRSVSWYQQTPGQGLQFLFEYFSETQRNKGNFPGRFSGRQFSNSRSEMNVSTLELGDSALYLCASSPAASSYEQYFGPGTRLTVT.

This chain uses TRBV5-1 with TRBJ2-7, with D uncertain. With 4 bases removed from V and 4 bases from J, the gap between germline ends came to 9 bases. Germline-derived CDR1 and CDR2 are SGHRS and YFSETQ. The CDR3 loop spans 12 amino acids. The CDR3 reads CASSPTTYEQYF. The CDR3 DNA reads TGCGCCAGCAGCCCTACTACGTACGAGCAGTACTTC.

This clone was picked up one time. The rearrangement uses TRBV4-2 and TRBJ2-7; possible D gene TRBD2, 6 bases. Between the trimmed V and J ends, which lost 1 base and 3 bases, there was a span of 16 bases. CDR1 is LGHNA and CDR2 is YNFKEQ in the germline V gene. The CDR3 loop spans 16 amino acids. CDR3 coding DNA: TGTGCCAGCAGCCAAGCCTTTCGCGGGACCCACTACGAGCAGTACTTC. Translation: CASSQAFRGTHYEQYF.

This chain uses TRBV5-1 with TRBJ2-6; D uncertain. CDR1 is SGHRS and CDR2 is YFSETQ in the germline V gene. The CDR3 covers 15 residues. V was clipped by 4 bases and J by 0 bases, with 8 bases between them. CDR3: CASSEEPSGANVLTF. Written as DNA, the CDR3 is TGCGCCAGCAGCGAGGAACCCTCTGGGGCCAACGTCCTGACTTTC.

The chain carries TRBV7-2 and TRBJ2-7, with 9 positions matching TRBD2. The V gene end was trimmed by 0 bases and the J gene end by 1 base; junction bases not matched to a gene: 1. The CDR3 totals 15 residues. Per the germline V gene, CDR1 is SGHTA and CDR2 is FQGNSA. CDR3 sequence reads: CASSLASGGSYEQYF. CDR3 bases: TGTGCCAGCAGCTTAGCTAGCGGGGGTTCCTACGAGCAGTACTTC.

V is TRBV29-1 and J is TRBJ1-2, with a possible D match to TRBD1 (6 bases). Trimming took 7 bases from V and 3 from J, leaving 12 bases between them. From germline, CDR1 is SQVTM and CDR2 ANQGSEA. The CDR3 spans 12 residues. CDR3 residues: CSAGRGHYGYTF. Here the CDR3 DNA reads TGCAGCGCGGGGCGGGGGCACTATGGCTACACCTTC.

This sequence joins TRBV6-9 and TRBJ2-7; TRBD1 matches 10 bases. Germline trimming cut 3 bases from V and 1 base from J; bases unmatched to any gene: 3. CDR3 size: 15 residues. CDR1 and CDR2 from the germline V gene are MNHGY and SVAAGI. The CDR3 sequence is CASSYRTGGSYEQYF. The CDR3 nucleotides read TGTGCCAGCAGTTACAGGACAGGGGGTTCCTACGAGCAGTACTTC.

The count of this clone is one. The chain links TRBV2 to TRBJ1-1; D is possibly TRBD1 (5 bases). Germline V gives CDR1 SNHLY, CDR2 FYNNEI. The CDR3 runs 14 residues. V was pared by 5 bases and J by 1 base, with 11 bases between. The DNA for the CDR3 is TGTGCCAGCAGTAATGGGGGGGGGAACACTGAAGCTTTCTTT. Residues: CASSNGGGNTEAFF.

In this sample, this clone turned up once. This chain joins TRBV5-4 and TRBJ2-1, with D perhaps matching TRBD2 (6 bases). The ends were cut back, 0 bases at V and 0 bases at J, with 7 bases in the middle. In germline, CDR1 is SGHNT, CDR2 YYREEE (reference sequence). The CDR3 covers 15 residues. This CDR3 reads CASSLVGSSYNEQFF. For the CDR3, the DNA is TGTGCCAGCAGCTTGGTCGGGAGCTCCTACAATGAGCAGTTCTTC.

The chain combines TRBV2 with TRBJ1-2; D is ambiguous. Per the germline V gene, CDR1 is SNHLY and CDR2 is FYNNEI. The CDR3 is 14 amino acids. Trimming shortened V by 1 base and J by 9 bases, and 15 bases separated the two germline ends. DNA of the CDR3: TGTGCCAGCAGTGAAGGTAGCCGAACCAGCCGCTACACCTTC. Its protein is CASSEGSRTSRYTF. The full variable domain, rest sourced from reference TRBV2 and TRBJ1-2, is EPEVTQTPSHQVTQMGQEVILRCVPISNHLYFYWYRQILGQKVEFLVSFYNNEISEKSEIFDDQFSVERPDGSNFTLKIRSTKLEDSAMYFCASSEGSRTSRYTFGSGTRLTVV.

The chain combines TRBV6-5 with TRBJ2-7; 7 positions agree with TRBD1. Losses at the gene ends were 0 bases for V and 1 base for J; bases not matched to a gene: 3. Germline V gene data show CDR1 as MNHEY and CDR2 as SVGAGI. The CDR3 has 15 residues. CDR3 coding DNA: TGTGCCAGCAGTTACTCGACCAGGGGGTCCTACGAGCAGTACTTC. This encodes CASSYSTRGSYEQYF.

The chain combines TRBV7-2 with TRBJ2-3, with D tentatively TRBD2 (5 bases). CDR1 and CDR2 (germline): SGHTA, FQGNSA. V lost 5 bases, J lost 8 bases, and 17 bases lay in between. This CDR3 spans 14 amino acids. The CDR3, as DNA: TGTGCCAGCAGCCCCGGCGGGCGGCAAATTACGCAGTATTTT. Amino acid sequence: CASSPGGRQITQYF.

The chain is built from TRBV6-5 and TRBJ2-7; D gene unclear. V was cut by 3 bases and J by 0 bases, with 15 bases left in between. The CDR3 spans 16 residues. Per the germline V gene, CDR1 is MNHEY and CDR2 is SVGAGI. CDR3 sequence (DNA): TGTGCCAGCAGTTATGGCTTAGCAACGAGCTCCTACGAGCAGTACTTC. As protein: CASSYGLATSSYEQYF.

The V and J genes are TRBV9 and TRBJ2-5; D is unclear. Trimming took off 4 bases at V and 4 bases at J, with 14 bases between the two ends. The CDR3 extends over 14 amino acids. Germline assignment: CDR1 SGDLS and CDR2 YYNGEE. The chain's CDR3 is CASSTTQAPETQYF. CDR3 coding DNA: TGTGCCAGCAGCACCACTCAGGCCCCAGAGACCCAGTACTTC.

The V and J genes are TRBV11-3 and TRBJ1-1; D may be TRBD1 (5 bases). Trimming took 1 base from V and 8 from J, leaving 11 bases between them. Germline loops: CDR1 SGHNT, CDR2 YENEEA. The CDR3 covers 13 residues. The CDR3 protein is CASSLAPGGEAFF. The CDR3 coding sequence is TGTGCCAGCAGCTTAGCTCCCGGGGGGGAAGCTTTCTTT.

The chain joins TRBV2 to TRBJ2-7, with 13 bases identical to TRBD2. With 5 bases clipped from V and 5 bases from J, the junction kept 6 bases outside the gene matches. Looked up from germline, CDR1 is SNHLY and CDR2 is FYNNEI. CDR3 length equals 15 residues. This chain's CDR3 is CASSTRTSGSHEQYF. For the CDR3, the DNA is TGTGCCAGCAGTACGCGGACTAGCGGGAGTCACGAGCAGTACTTC.

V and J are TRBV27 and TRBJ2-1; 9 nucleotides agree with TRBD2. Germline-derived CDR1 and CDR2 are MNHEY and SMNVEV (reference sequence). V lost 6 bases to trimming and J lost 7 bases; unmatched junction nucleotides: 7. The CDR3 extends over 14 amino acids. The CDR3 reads CASSISGGPNEQFF. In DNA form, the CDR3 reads TGTGCCAGCAGCATTAGCGGGGGACCAAATGAGCAGTTCTTC.

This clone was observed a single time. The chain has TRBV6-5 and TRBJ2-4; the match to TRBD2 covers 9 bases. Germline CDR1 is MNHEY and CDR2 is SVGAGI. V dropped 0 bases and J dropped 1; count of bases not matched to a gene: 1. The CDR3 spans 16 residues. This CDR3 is CASSYSAGGAKNIQYF. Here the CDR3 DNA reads TGTGCCAGCAGTTACTCTGCGGGAGGGGCCAAAAACATTCAGTACTTC.

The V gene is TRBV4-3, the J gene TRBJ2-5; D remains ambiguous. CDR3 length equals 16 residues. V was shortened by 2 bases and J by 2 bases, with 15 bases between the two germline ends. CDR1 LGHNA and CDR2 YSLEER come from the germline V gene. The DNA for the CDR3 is TGCGCCAGCAGCCAACTCGGCGTTGTAGCACAAGAGACCCAGTACTTC. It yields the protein CASSQLGVVAQETQYF.

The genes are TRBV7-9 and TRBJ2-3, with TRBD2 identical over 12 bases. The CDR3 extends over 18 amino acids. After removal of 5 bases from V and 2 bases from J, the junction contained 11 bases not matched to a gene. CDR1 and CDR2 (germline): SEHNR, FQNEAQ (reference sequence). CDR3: CASSLTSGSWRVTDTQYF. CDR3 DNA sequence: TGTGCCAGCAGCCTGACTAGCGGGAGTTGGAGGGTCACAGATACGCAGTATTTT.

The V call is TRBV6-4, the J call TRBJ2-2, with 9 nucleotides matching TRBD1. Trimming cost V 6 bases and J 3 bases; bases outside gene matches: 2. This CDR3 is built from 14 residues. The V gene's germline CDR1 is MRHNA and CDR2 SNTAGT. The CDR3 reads CASRRQGDTGELFF. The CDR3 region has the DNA TGTGCCAGCAGGAGACAGGGGGACACCGGGGAGCTGTTTTTT.